These T cell receptor beta chains were read from a single sample in a study of Ad26.COV2.S vaccination and SARS-CoV-2 variants. Assay used: immunoSEQ multiplex PCR; TCRdb lists only in-frame clones, some missing. The sample shows 350,000 to 450,000 clones, 92% of them seen only once. Sequenced here: peripheral blood, sampled in a trial of Ad26.COV2.S vaccine versus placebo. The receptors were gathered from a person between 18 and 60 years old who received the Ad26.COV2.S COVID-19 vaccine or a placebo. CDR3s include the opening cysteine and the closing phenylalanine or tryptophan.

J,V,CDR3
TRBJ1-2,TRBV6-2/TRBV6-3,CASSYSSQGVIYYGYTF
TRBJ2-7,TRBV28,CASSSPGTRSYEQYF
TRBJ2-7,TRBV5-6,CASSPGTGSSEQYF
TRBJ2-7,TRBV6-5,CASSYSGQGGYEQYF
TRBJ1-2,TRBV5-4,CASSLGGDYGYTF
TRBJ1-1,TRBV12-5,CASGRGLNTEAFF
TRBJ2-2,TRBV7-2,CASSVLNTGELFF
TRBJ1-2,TRBV21-1,CASSKGPGTLYGYTF
TRBJ2-1,TRBV18,CASSPKGAFNEQFF
TRBJ1-6,TRBV30,CAWDRGGYSPLHF
TRBJ1-6,TRBV6-5,CASGRSPLHF
TRBJ1-1,TRBV4-3,CASSQGGGRTEAFF
TRBJ2-5,TRBV7-2,CASSGTSAETQYF
TRBJ2-7,TRBV14,CASSTLGAPLEQYF
TRBJ1-4,TRBV4-3,CASSQTRAGYEKLFF
TRBJ1-3,TRBV20-1,CSASTPGKSGNTIYF
TRBJ1-5,TRBV27,CASSTGVGSRPQHF
TRBJ1-1,TRBV5-6,CASSSDGTTNTEAFF
TRBJ2-7,TRBV19,CASSIAAGILYEQYF
TRBJ1-4,TRBV6-1,CASSARVGGLATNEKLFF
TRBJ2-7,TRBV7-9,CASSSRQGESYEQYF
TRBJ1-3,TRBV3-1/TRBV3-2,CASSRRAASSGNTIYF